The 13 T cell receptor beta chains below all came from one sample that was sequenced in a study of response to subunit inactivated influenza vaccine. MiXCR, applied by TCRdb to the RT-PCR reads, yields one record per CDR3 protein. The table shows hundreds of thousands of distinct CDR3 sequences, with 21% occurring only once. Sequences were derived from PBMCs from blood, sampled around 22 months after vaccination. All receptors derive from a man in his fifties or sixties who received an inactivated influenza vaccine.

This clonotype was seen ten or more times. The V call is TRBV5-1, the J call TRBJ1-2; D is unclear. V lost 0 bases and J lost 7, with 10 bases in between. The CDR3 has 13 amino acids. Germline V lookup: CDR1 SGHRS, CDR2 YFSETQ. The CDR3: CASSLVEVGGYTF. The DNA of the CDR3 is TGCGCCAGCAGCTTGGTTGAAGTGGGTGGCTACACCTTC. Full variable domain (rest looked up from reference TRBV5-1 and TRBJ1-2): KAGVTQTPRYLIKTRGQQVTLSCSPISGHRSVSWYQQTPGQGLQFLFEYFSETQRNKGNFPGRFSGRQFSNSRSEMNVSTLELGDSALYLCASSLVEVGGYTFGSGTRLTVV.

This clonotype showed up just a few times. The chain carries TRBV10-3 and TRBJ1-4, with D possibly TRBD1 on 5 matching bases. The V end lost 11 bases, the J end lost 3 bases, and 13 bases lay between the germline ends. CDR1 is ENHRY and CDR2 is SYGVKD in the germline V gene. The CDR3 runs 13 residues. CDR3 sequence (DNA): TGTGCCTCTTCCGGGGCACCTAATGAAAAACTGTTTTTT. Translating gives CASSGAPNEKLFF.

The chain is built from TRBV28 and TRBJ1-2; TRBD1 might be the D (6 bases). The germline V and J ends were trimmed by 5 bases and 2 bases, with 12 bases remaining between them. This CDR3 has 14 amino acids. CDR1 is MDHEN and CDR2 is SYDVKM in the germline V gene. CDR3: CASSDGDTNYGYTF. DNA for the CDR3: TGTGCCAGCAGTGATGGGGACACAAACTATGGCTACACCTTC.

The table lists this clonotype with a few counts. The chain combines TRBV3-1 with TRBJ2-1; 11 positions match TRBD2. Trimming took 6 bases from V and 7 from J; bases not matched to a gene: 17. The CDR3 contains 18 residues. Per germline, CDR1 LGHDT and CDR2 YNNKEL (reference sequence). CDR3 nucleotides: TGTGCCAGCAGTGAGAGCCGGAGGGCCTCTAGCGGGAGGAATGAGCAGTTCTTC. Residues: CASSESRRASSGRNEQFF.

This clonotype has a count of ten or more. The chain uses TRBV11-2 and TRBJ1-1; D gene uncertain. Trimming pared 5 bases from V and 1 base from J, leaving 8 bases between. Germline V lookup: CDR1 SGHAT, CDR2 FQNNGV. This CDR3 spans 13 amino acids. The CDR3 here is CASSPRQNTEAFF. The CDR3 bases are TGTGCCAGCAGCCCTAGACAGAACACTGAAGCTTTCTTT.

This clonotype was seen only a few times. The chain links TRBV3-1 to TRBJ2-2; TRBD2 matches at 13 bases. There are 18 residues in the CDR3. Looked up from germline, CDR1 is LGHDT and CDR2 is YNNKEL (reference sequence). Trimming removed 3 bases from V and 4 bases from J; junction bases left unmatched: 8. CDR3 in DNA: TGTGCCAGCAGCCACACCGGGACTAGCGGGGTGGGCACCGGGGAGCTGTTTTTT. Amino acid sequence: CASSHTGTSGVGTGELFF.

This chain connects TRBV7-9 to TRBJ1-1; no clear D gene. The germline V and J ends were trimmed by 3 bases and 3 bases, with 17 bases remaining between them. Per the germline V gene, CDR1 is SEHNR and CDR2 is FQNEAQ (reference sequence). The CDR3 contains 16 residues. CDR3 bases: TGTGCCAGCAGCTTCAGCCCGAGGGTCGGGGACACTGAAGCTTTCTTT. This sequence encodes CASSFSPRVGDTEAFF.

This clonotype was recorded at least ten times. The gene calls are TRBV29-1 and TRBJ2-5; no reliable D call. Germline loops: CDR1 SQVTM, CDR2 ANQGSEA. With 0 bases removed from V and 4 bases from J, the gap between germline ends came to 18 bases. This CDR3 region has 16 residues. For the CDR3, the DNA is TGCAGCGTTGAAGATCTCCCCCTTCCGTGGGGAGAGACCCAGTACTTC. Its translation is CSVEDLPLPWGETQYF.

This clonotype was detected only a few times. The chain recombines TRBV7-8 with TRBJ2-1; D may be TRBD2 (5 bases). V shed 8 bases and J shed 8 bases, with 16 bases lying between them. The CDR3 totals 13 residues. CDR1 is SGHVS and CDR2 is FQNEAQ in the germline V gene. The CDR3 sequence: CASELPPADEQFF. CDR3 nucleotide sequence: TGTGCCAGCGAATTACCCCCAGCGGATGAGCAGTTCTTC.

The CDR3 loop is CASSIRSKETQYF. The CDR3 nucleotides are TGTGCCAGCTCGATTAGGTCCAAAGAGACCCAGTACTTC. This chain connects TRBV12-3 or TRBV12-4 to TRBJ2-5, with D uncertain. The V end was cut by 8 bases, the J end by 3 bases, with 13 bases between. The CDR3 runs 13 residues.

V and J are TRBV12-3 or TRBV12-4 and TRBJ1-6, with D perhaps matching TRBD1 (5 bases). Trimming cost V 0 bases and J 8 bases, with 14 bases left between them. The CDR3 extends over 16 amino acids. Written as DNA, the CDR3 is TGTGCCAGCAGTTTAGCGCGGGCAGGGTTCTATTCACCCCTCCACTTT. Its protein product is CASSLARAGFYSPLHF.

The V gene is TRBV4-3, the J gene TRBJ2-5; TRBD2 is a possible D gene (5 bases). V gave up 0 bases and J gave up 5 bases, with 16 bases separating them. Looked up from germline, CDR1 is LGHNA and CDR2 is YSLEER. The CDR3 loop spans 16 amino acids. CDR3 DNA sequence: TGCGCCAGCAGCCAAGATTGGTCTAGCAGACCGGAGACCCAGTACTTC. This gives the protein CASSQDWSSRPETQYF.

This clonotype turned up a few times. CDR3 residues: CASSLGTSGSLAKNIQYF. CDR3 DNA: TGTGCCAGCAGCTTAGGGACTAGCGGGAGTTTAGCCAAAAACATTCAGTACTTC. V usage is TRBV11-1 and J usage is TRBJ2-4, with 13 bases fitting TRBD2. This CDR3 contains 18 residues. Trimming at V came to 1 base and at J to 0 bases, leaving 3 bases not matched to a gene. Germline V gene data show CDR1 as SGHAT and CDR2 as FQDESV (reference sequence). Drawing the rest from reference TRBV11-1 and TRBJ2-4, the complete variable domain is EAEVAQSPRYKITEKSQAVAFWCDPISGHATLYWYRQILGQGPELLVQFQDESVVDDSQLPKDRFSAERLKGVDSTLKIQPAELGDSAMYLCASSLGTSGSLAKNIQYFGAGTRLSVL.